This TCR beta chain was sequenced during a study of blood T cell repertoires in COVID-19. Comments on this clone: This is likely a read error, given that the CDR3 carries no conserved phenylalanine or tryptophan at its end. The DNA is omitted, as the CDR3 cannot be located on it reliably, and the CDR3 follows TCRdb's listing.

The CDR3 is made up of 11 amino acids, end residues included. Germline V gene data show CDR1 as MNHEY and CDR2 as SVGAGI. TCRdb's table, derived via immunoSEQ multiplex PCR, lists solely in-frame clones and lacks some. The data show almost 300,000 clones, 85% to 90% seen once. The receptor was isolated from a woman aged 25 to 39 with COVID-19, enrolled during active disease. Sequencing was done on a sample of peripheral blood. The chain links TRBV6-5 to TRBJ1-1. This CDR3 is CASESYRFVGV.